The 31 T cell receptor beta chains below come from one sample, sequenced in a study of Ad26.COV2.S vaccination and SARS-CoV-2 variants. TCRdb's copy holds only in-frame clones and misses some; the assay was immunoSEQ multiplex PCR. The repertoire holds 350,000 to 500,000 clones, with 88% as singletons. Treatment in this sample: about 20 received Ad26.COV2.S at low or high dose, single or two shots; a few received placebo; per-sample allocation not given. Samples were taken on day 63 after the first vaccine or placebo injection. Sample: peripheral blood, taken in a trial of Ad26.COV2.S vaccine versus placebo. These receptors originate from a person between 18 and 65 years old who received the Ad26.COV2.S COVID-19 vaccine or a placebo.

The J gene is TRBJ2-7, the V gene TRBV27; D could derive from TRBD1 or TRBD2 (5 bases each). The CDR3 contains 16 residues. Germline assignment: CDR1 MNHEY and CDR2 SMNVEV (reference sequence). Trimming took off 8 bases at V and 0 bases at J, with 20 bases between the two ends. The CDR3, as DNA: TGTGCCAGCTCAAGGGACCAGAACAGGCCCTCCTACGAGCAGTACTTC. Protein sequence: CASSRDQNRPSYEQYF.

This clone was counted only a few times. CDR3 sequence reads: CASRVSDRGGQPQHF. The CDR3 DNA follows: TGTGCCAGTAGGGTTTCGGACAGGGGAGGACAGCCCCAGCATTTT. The J gene is TRBJ1-5, the V gene TRBV19, with TRBD1 matching over 9 bases. The CDR3 is 15 residues long. Germline V gene data show CDR1 as LNHDA and CDR2 as SQIVND (reference sequence). Trimming took 6 bases from V and 7 from J; bases not matched to a gene: 10.

This chain joins TRBV10-3 and TRBJ2-7; possibly TRBD1 for D (7 bases). V lost 8 bases and J 1 base, leaving 12 bases between the germline ends. Germline loops: CDR1 ENHRY, CDR2 SYGVKD. This CDR3 has 13 amino acids. Here the CDR3 DNA reads TGTGCCATCGGAGGGACAGAATCCTACGAGCAGTACTTC. It is translated as CAIGGTESYEQYF.

This clone was seen a few times. The chain recombines TRBV14 with TRBJ1-6; D gene uncertain. This CDR3 region has 11 residues. In germline, CDR1 is SGHDN, CDR2 FVKESK. V was shortened by 4 bases and J by 14 bases, with 9 bases between the two germline ends. Written as DNA, the CDR3 is TGTGCCAGCAGCCCCGGCGGGACCCTCCACTTT. As protein: CASSPGGTLHF.

The chain couples TRBV4-1 to TRBJ2-7; D may be TRBD1 or TRBD2 (5 bases each). There are 15 residues in the CDR3. Germline V lookup: CDR1 MGHRA, CDR2 YSYEKL. V dropped 1 base and J dropped 12 bases, with 22 bases sitting between them. CDR3 bases: TGCGCCAGCAGCCAAGTGGGCCGGGACGACCGATCGCGGTACTTC. Its translation: CASSQVGRDDRSRYF.

The chain links TRBV27 to TRBJ2-3; unclear D gene. The CDR3 is made up of 14 amino acids. Germline-derived CDR1 and CDR2 are MNHEY and SMNVEV (reference sequence). The germline V and J ends were trimmed by 5 bases and 0 bases, with 9 bases remaining between them. The CDR3 DNA sequence: TGTGCCAGCAGTGGATATGCTAGCACAGATACGCAGTATTTT. Translation: CASSGYASTDTQYF.

The rearrangement uses TRBV2 and TRBJ1-3; tentatively, D is TRBD1 (5 bases). CDR3 length: 13 residues. Germline V gene lookup returns CDR1 SNHLY and CDR2 FYNNEI. The V and J ends lost 6 bases and 1 base respectively, with 7 bases between them. This CDR3 reads CASSPGSGNTIYF. In nucleotides, the CDR3 is TGTGCCAGCAGCCCAGGGTCTGGAAACACCATATATTTT.

This clone appeared a few times. The chain employs TRBV7-2 and TRBJ1-3; D not resolved. Trimming pared 1 base from V and 0 bases from J, leaving 13 bases between. Germline V gene data show CDR1 as SGHTA and CDR2 as FQGNSA. CDR3 size: 17 residues. CDR3 sequence: CASSLVGLSNSGNTIYF. Here the CDR3 DNA reads TGTGCCAGCAGCTTAGTTGGCTTGTCAAACTCTGGAAACACCATATATTTT.

J is TRBJ1-1 and V is TRBV19; D ambiguous. Trimming removed 7 bases at V and 4 bases at J, with 13 bases between. From germline, CDR1 is LNHDA and CDR2 SQIVND (reference sequence). The CDR3 spans 13 residues. CDR3 residues: CASIGRSSTEAFF. As DNA, the CDR3 is TGTGCCAGTATCGGCAGGTCGAGCACTGAAGCTTTCTTT.

The gene calls are TRBV4-1 and TRBJ2-3, with 11 bases lining up with TRBD2. The V and J ends lost 4 bases and 1 base, in that order; junction bases with no gene match: 10. The CDR3 sequence is 18 residues long. Germline-derived CDR1 and CDR2 are MGHRA and YSYEKL. In DNA, the CDR3 is TGCGCCAGCAGCCGCCCGACTAGCGGGGTTGACGGCACAGATACGCAGTATTTT. Translated: CASSRPTSGVDGTDTQYF.

This clone has more than one count but fewer than ten. The CDR3 spells CASSRPRDRAYNEQFF. The CDR3, as DNA: TGTGCCAGCAGTCGCCCCCGGGACAGGGCCTACAATGAGCAGTTCTTC. V gene TRBV6-6 combines with J gene TRBJ2-1; TRBD1 aligns across 9 bases. The CDR3 loop spans 16 amino acids. V trimming: 5 bases; J trimming: 2 bases; junction bases outside the gene matches: 7. Germline CDR1 and CDR2: MNHNY and SVGAGI (reference sequence).

The rearrangement uses TRBV15 and TRBJ1-1, with TRBD1 identical over 7 bases. Germline lookup yields CDR1 LNHNV and CDR2 YYDKDF (reference sequence). This CDR3 spans 16 amino acids. Trimming at V came to 5 bases and at J to 6 bases, leaving 15 bases not matched to a gene. The DNA of the CDR3 is TGTGCCACCAGCCCCTTTAAAGGGGAAGGGGGCCCTGAAGCTTTCTTT. Its translation is CATSPFKGEGGPEAFF. Full variable domain (rest looked up from reference TRBV15 and TRBJ1-1): DAMVIQNPRYQVTQFGKPVTLSCSQTLNHNVMYWYQQKSSQAPKLLFHYYDKDFNNEADTPDNFQSRRPNTSFCFLDIRSPGLGDTAMYLCATSPFKGEGGPEAFFGQGTRLTVV.

V is TRBV6-5 and J is TRBJ1-3, with D uncertain. The CDR3 is 14 amino acids. Germline CDR1 and CDR2: MNHEY and SVGAGI. V was trimmed by 9 bases and J by 0 bases, leaving 12 bases between them. The CDR3 spells CASHTANSGNTIYF. Here the CDR3 DNA reads TGTGCCAGTCATACAGCGAACTCTGGAAACACCATATATTTT.

This rearrangement joins TRBV7-8 to TRBJ2-5; D is perhaps TRBD1 or TRBD2 (5 bases each). V lost 1 base to trimming and J lost 2 bases, with 20 bases between them. The germline V gene encodes CDR1 SGHVS and CDR2 FQNEAQ. The CDR3 is made up of 18 amino acids. CDR3 protein: CASSLVLSGASRQETQYF. The DNA for the CDR3 is TGTGCCAGCAGCTTAGTCTTATCCGGGGCTAGTCGGCAAGAGACCCAGTACTTC.

This chain joins TRBV28 and TRBJ2-7; 7 nucleotides match TRBD2. Germline values: CDR1 MDHEN, CDR2 SYDVKM. This CDR3 spans 16 amino acids. With V trimmed by 0 bases and J by 3 bases, 8 bases remained unmatched. CDR3 in DNA: TGTGCCAGCAGTTTATGGCCTAGCGGTTATAACTACGAGCAGTACTTC. It specifies CASSLWPSGYNYEQYF.

The CDR3 protein is CASSEGNGGIDTQYF. The DNA of the CDR3 is TGTGCCAGCAGTGAGGGGAATGGGGGTATAGATACGCAGTATTTT. This chain joins TRBV25-1 and TRBJ2-3; D might be TRBD1 or TRBD2, each matching 5 bases. The CDR3 covers 15 residues. V lost 3 bases, J lost 5 bases, and 15 bases lay in between. Germline V lookup: CDR1 MGHDK, CDR2 SYGVNS.

V gene TRBV25-1 combines with J gene TRBJ2-1; the match to TRBD2 covers 10 bases. Germline CDR1 MGHDK, CDR2 SYGVNS. Trimming cost V 3 bases and J 7 bases; bases outside gene matches: 6. The CDR3 runs to 15 residues. In DNA, the CDR3 is TGTGCCAGCAGTGAGACTCTAGCGGGGGCTAATGAGCAGTTCTTC. Protein sequence: CASSETLAGANEQFF.

On this clone itself: Sequence at one end of the junction differs from germline and may be a read error. The rearrangement uses TRBV6-1 and TRBJ1-1; D not certain. The CDR3 length is 13 residues. Germline V gene sequence: CDR1 MNHNS, CDR2 SASEGT. In nucleotides, the CDR3 is TGTGCCAGTAGTGAGTTTGGCGGCACTGAAGCTTTCTTT. The encoded protein is CASSEFGGTEAFF.

The chain is built from TRBV30 and TRBJ2-5, with a weak D call TRBD1 (6 bases). V was clipped by 0 bases and J by 5 bases, with 13 bases between them. The CDR3 contains 14 residues. The V gene's germline CDR1 is GTSNPN and CDR2 SVGIG (reference sequence). CDR3: CAWSVLQGIETQYF. The CDR3 DNA follows: TGTGCCTGGAGTGTACTTCAGGGGATTGAGACCCAGTACTTC.

This chain connects TRBV6-2 or TRBV6-3 to TRBJ2-5, with D unclear. Germline lookup yields CDR1 MNHEY and CDR2 SVGEGT. The CDR3 runs to 15 residues. The germline V and J ends were trimmed by 3 bases and 2 bases, with 13 bases remaining between them. Here the CDR3 DNA reads TGTGCCAGCAGTTATGGTTGGTCATATCAAGAGACCCAGTACTTC. Residues: CASSYGWSYQETQYF.

The chain has TRBV6-1 and TRBJ2-7; D is perhaps TRBD2 (6 bases). The CDR3 sequence is 13 residues long. The germline gives CDR1 MNHNS, CDR2 SASEGT. The V and J ends lost 3 bases and 3 bases respectively, with 9 bases between them. This CDR3 is CASSDLGGYEQYF. CDR3 nucleotides: TGTGCCAGCAGTGATCTGGGGGGCTACGAGCAGTACTTC.

This clone was detected only once. The CDR3 nucleotides read TGCGCCAGCAGCTCAGTAGCAGGGGGCGCGTATAGGACTGAAGCTTTCTTT. It yields the protein CASSSVAGGAYRTEAFF. This chain uses TRBV10-2 with TRBJ1-1, with TRBD1 matching 8 bases. Germline V gene data show CDR1 as WSHSY and CDR2 as SAAADI. The V segment lost 6 bases and the J segment 5 bases; nucleotides outside the gene matches: 17. This CDR3 contains 17 residues.

The CDR3 protein is CAGYRVGTEAFF. CDR3 in DNA: TGTGCCGGGTACAGGGTTGGCACTGAAGCTTTCTTT. This sequence joins TRBV30 and TRBJ1-1; tentatively, D is TRBD1 (6 bases). The CDR3 covers 12 residues. Germline V lookup: CDR1 GTSNPN, CDR2 SVGIG (reference sequence). With 8 bases removed from V and 4 bases from J, the gap between germline ends came to 14 bases.

This clone has just one count. V gene TRBV28 combines with J gene TRBJ1-2, with D maybe TRBD1 (5 bases). The CDR3 sequence is 15 residues long. The V and J ends lost 1 base and 2 bases respectively, with 11 bases between them. Germline lookup yields CDR1 MDHEN and CDR2 SYDVKM. CDR3 bases: TGTGCCAGCAGTTTATACGGGGGAGGGAACTATGGCTACACCTTC. Its translation is CASSLYGGGNYGYTF.

J is TRBJ1-5 and V is TRBV7-9; the D is unclear. The V end was cut by 5 bases, the J end by 4 bases, with 24 bases between. Germline V gene lookup returns CDR1 SEHNR and CDR2 FQNEAQ (reference sequence). The CDR3 extends over 18 amino acids. CDR3 DNA sequence: TGTGCCAGCAGCCGAGCCCCGGACGGTCGATTAGCAAATCAGCCCCAGCATTTT. Encoded protein: CASSRAPDGRLANQPQHF. The whole variable domain, remainder taken from reference TRBV7-9 and TRBJ1-5, is DTGVSQNPRHKITKRGQNVTFRCDPISEHNRLYWYRQTLGQGPEFLTYFQNEAQLEKSRLLSDRFSAERPKGSFSTLEIQRTEQGDSAMYLCASSRAPDGRLANQPQHFGDGTRLSIL.

This chain joins TRBV5-6 and TRBJ1-2; D uncertain. CDR3 length: 15 amino acids. Germline assignment: CDR1 SGHDT and CDR2 YYEEEE. V shed 2 bases and J shed 6 bases, with 17 bases lying between them. The CDR3 reads CASSFLNQALDGYTF. Written as DNA, the CDR3 is TGTGCCAGCAGCTTCTTAAACCAGGCTTTGGATGGCTACACCTTC.

This clone appeared a few times. The V call is TRBV2, the J call TRBJ2-5; 9 bases fit TRBD1. V was clipped by 6 bases and J by 7 bases; unmatched bases: 6. Germline loops: CDR1 SNHLY, CDR2 FYNNEI. The CDR3 is 13 residues long. The DNA of the CDR3 is TGTGCCAGCAGCCGGGACAGGGAGGCGACCCAGTACTTC. Protein sequence: CASSRDREATQYF.

The V and J genes are TRBV5-4 and TRBJ2-7; no clear D. The V end lost 4 bases, the J end lost 6 bases, and 14 bases lay between the germline ends. Germline V lookup: CDR1 SGHNT, CDR2 YYREEE (reference sequence). The CDR3 covers 13 residues. The CDR3 DNA reads as TGTGCCAGCAGCCCGTTAGCCTTCGGCGAGCAGTACTTC. Translated, it gives CASSPLAFGEQYF.

This chain links TRBV6-2 or TRBV6-3 with TRBJ2-7; D call uncertain. Germline CDR1 reads MNHEY; CDR2 reads SVGEGT. V lost 6 bases, J lost 5 bases, and 14 bases lay in between. This CDR3 is 13 amino acids long. CDR3 in amino acids: CASSGSVSDEQYF. In DNA, the CDR3 is TGTGCCAGCAGCGGCTCGGTATCGGACGAGCAGTACTTC.

This CDR3 reads CASSQVPGAPDEQYF. CDR3 sequence (DNA): TGCGCCAGCAGCCAAGTCCCGGGGGCCCCTGACGAGCAGTACTTC. The gene calls are TRBV4-1 and TRBJ2-7; D may correspond to TRBD1 or TRBD2 (6 bases each). This CDR3 has 15 residues. Trimming cost V 1 base and J 5 bases, with 15 bases left between them. In germline, CDR1 is MGHRA, CDR2 YSYEKL.

The chain links TRBV15 to TRBJ1-1; D ambiguous. This CDR3 is built from 14 residues. Germline loops: CDR1 LNHNV, CDR2 YYDKDF (reference sequence). Trimming removed 4 bases at V and 4 bases at J, with 13 bases between. In nucleotides, the CDR3 is TGTGCCACCAGCAAGGACTTCGGAAGCACTGAAGCTTTCTTT. It codes for CATSKDFGSTEAFF.